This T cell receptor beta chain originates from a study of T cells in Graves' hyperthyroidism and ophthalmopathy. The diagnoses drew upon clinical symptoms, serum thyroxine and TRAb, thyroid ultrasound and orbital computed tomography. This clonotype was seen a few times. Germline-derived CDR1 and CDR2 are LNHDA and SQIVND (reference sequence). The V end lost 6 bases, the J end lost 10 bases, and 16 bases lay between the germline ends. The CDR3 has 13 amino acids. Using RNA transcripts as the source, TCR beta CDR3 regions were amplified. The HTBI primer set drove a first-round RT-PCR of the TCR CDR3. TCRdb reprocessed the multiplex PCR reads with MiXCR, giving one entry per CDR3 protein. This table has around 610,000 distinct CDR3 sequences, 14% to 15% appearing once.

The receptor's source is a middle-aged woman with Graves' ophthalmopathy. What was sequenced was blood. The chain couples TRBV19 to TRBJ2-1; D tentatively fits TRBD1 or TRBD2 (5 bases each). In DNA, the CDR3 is TGTGCCAGTAGGGACTTACAGGTCCCGGAGCAGTTCTTC. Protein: CASRDLQVPEQFF.